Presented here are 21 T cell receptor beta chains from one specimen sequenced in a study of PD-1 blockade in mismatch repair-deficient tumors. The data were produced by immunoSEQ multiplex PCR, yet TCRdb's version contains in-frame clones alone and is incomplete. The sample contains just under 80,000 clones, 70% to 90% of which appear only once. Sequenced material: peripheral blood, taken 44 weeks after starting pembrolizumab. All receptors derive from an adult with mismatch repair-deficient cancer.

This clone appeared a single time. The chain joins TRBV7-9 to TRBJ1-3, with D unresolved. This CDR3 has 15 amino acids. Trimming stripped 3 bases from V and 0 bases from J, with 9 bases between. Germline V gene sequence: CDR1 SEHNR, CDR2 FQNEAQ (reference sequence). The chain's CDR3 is CASSFDGISGNTIYF. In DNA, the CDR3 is TGTGCCAGCAGCTTTGACGGGATCTCTGGAAACACCATATATTTT.

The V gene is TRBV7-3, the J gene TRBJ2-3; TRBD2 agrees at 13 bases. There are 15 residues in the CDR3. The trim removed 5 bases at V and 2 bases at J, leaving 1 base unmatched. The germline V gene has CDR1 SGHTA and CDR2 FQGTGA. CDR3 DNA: TGTGCCAGCAGCGGGACTAGCGGGGACACAGATACGCAGTATTTT. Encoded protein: CASSGTSGDTDTQYF.

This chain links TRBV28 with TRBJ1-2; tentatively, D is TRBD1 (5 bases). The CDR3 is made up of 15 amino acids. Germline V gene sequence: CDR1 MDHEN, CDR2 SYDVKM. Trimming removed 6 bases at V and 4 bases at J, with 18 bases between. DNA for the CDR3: TGTGCCAGCAGCCCAACGCCGGGCAGGGCCTATGGCTACACCTTC. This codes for CASSPTPGRAYGYTF.

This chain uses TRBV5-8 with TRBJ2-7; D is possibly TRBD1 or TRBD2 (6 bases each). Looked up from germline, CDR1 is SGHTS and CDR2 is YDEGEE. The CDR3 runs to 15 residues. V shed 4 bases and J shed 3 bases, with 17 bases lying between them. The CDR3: CASSPLGGQLYEQYF. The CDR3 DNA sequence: TGTGCCAGCAGCCCCCTAGGGGGGCAGCTCTACGAGCAGTACTTC.

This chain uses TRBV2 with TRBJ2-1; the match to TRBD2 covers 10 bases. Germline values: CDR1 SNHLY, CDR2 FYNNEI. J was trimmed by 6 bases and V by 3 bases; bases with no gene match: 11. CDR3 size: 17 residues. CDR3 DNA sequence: TGTGCCAGCAGTGAGCCGCGGGCAGCGGGAGGGGTCAATGAGCAGTTCTTC. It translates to CASSEPRAAGGVNEQFF.

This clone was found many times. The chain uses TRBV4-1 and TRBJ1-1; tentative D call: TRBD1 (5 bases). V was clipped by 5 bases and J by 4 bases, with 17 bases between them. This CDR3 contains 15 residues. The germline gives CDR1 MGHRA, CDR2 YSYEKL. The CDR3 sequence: CASSFSGAGGTEAFF. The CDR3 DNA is TGCGCCAGCAGCTTCTCCGGGGCTGGGGGCACTGAAGCTTTCTTT.

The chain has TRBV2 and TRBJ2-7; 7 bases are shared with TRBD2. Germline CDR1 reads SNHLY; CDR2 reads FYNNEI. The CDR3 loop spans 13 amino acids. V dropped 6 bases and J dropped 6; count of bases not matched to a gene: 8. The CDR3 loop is CASRDWEGSEQYF. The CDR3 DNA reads TGTGCCAGCAGGGACTGGGAGGGCTCCGAGCAGTACTTC. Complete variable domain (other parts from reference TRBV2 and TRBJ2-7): EPEVTQTPSHQVTQMGQEVILRCVPISNHLYFYWYRQILGQKVEFLVSFYNNEISEKSEIFDDQFSVERPDGSNFTLKIRSTKLEDSAMYFCASRDWEGSEQYFGPGTRLTVT.

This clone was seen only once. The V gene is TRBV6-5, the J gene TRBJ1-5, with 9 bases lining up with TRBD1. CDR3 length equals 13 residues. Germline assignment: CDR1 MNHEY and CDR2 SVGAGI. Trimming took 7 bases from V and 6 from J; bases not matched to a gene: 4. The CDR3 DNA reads TGTGCCAGCAACCCGGGACAGGGTCAGCCCCAGCATTTT. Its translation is CASNPGQGQPQHF.

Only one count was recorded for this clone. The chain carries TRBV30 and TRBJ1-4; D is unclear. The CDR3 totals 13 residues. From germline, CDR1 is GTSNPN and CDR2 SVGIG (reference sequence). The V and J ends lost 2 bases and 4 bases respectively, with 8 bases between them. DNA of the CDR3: TGTGCCTGGAGTTACGGGCTTAATGAAAAACTGTTTTTT. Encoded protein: CAWSYGLNEKLFF.

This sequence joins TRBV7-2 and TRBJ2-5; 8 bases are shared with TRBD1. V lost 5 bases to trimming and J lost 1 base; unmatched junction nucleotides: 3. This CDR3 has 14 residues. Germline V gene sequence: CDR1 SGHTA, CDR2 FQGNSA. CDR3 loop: CASSTTGGQETQYF. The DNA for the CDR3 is TGTGCCAGCAGCACAACAGGGGGCCAAGAGACCCAGTACTTC.

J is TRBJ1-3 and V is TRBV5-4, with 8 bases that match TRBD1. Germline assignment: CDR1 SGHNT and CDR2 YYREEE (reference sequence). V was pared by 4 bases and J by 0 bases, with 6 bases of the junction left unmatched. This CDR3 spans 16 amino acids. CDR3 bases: TGTGCCAGCAGCCGGGGACAGGCCTACTCTGGAAACACCATATATTTT. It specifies CASSRGQAYSGNTIYF.

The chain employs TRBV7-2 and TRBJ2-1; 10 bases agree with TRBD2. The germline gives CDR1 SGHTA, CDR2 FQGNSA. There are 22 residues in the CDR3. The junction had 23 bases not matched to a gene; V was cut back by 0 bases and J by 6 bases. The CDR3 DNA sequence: TGTGCCAGCAGCTTAGCCGGTTGGTTGGGACAGCAGACTAGCGGGCGGCGCAATGAGCAGTTCTTC. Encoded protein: CASSLAGWLGQQTSGRRNEQFF. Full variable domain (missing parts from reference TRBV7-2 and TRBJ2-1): GAGVSQSPSNKVTEKGKDVELRCDPISGHTALYWYRQSLGQGLEFLIYFQGNSAPDKSGLPSDRFSAERTGGSVSTLTIQRTQQEDSAVYLCASSLAGWLGQQTSGRRNEQFFGPGTRLTVL.

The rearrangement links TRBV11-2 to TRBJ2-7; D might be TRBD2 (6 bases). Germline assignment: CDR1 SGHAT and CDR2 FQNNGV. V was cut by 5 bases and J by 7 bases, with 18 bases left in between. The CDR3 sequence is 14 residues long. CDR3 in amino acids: CASSETSGLGEQYF. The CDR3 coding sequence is TGTGCCAGCAGCGAGACTAGTGGGCTCGGTGAGCAGTACTTC.

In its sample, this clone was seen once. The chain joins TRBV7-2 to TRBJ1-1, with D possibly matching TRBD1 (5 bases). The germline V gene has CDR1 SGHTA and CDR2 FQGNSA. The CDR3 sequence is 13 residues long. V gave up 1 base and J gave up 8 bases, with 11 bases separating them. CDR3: CASSLGAGLEAFF. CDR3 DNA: TGTGCCAGCAGCTTAGGGGCAGGGCTAGAAGCTTTCTTT.

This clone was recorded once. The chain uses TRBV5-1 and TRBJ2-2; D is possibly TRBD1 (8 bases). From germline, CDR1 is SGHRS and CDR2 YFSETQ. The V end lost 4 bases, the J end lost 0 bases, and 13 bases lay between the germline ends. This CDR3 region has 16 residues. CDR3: CASSRGDRTNTGELFF. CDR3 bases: TGCGCCAGCAGCCGGGGGGACAGGACGAACACCGGGGAGCTGTTTTTT.

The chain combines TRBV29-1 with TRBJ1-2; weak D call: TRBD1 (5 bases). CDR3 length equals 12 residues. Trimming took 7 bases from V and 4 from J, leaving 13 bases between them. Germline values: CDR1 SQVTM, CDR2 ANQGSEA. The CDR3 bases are TGCAGCGCCGCGCGGGGCCTCTATGGCTACACCTTC. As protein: CSAARGLYGYTF.

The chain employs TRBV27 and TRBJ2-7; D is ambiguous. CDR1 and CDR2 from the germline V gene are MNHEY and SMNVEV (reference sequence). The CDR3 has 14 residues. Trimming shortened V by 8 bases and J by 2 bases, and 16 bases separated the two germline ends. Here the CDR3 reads CASHTNFPPYEQYF. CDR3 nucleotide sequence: TGTGCCAGCCACACGAATTTCCCCCCCTACGAGCAGTACTTC.

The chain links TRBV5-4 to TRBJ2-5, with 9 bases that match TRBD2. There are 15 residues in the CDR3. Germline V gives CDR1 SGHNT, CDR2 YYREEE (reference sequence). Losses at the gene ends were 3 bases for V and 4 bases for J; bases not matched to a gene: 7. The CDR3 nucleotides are TGTGCCAGCAGCTCCCAAGCGGGAGGACGAGAGACCCAGTACTTC. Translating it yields CASSSQAGGRETQYF.

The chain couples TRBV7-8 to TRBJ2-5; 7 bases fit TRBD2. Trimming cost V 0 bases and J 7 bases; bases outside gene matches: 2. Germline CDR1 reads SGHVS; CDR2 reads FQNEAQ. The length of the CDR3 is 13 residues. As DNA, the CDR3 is TGTGCCAGCAGCTTAGCAGGGGAGGGGACCCAGTACTTC. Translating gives CASSLAGEGTQYF. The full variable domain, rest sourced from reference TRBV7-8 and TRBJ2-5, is GAGVSQSPRYKVAKRGQDVALRCDPISGHVSLFWYQQALGQGPEFLTYFQNEAQLDKSGLPSDRFFAERPEGSVSTLKIQRTQQEDSAVYLCASSLAGEGTQYFGPGTRLLVL.

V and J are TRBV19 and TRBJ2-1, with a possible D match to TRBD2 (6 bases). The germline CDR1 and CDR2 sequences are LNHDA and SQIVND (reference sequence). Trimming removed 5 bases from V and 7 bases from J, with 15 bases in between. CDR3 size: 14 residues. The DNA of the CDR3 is TGTGCCAGTAGTTTCCCCGGGACTGGTAATGAGCAGTTCTTC. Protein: CASSFPGTGNEQFF.

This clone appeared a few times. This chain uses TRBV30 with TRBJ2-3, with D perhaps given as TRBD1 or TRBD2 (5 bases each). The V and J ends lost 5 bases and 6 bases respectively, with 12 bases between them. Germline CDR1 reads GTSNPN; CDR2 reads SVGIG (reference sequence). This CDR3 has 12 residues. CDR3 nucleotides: TGTGCCTGGGGGACCCTGACGGATACGCAGTATTTT. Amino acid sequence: CAWGTLTDTQYF. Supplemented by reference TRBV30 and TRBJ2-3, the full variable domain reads SQTIHQWPATLVQPVGSPLSLECTVEGTSNPNLYWYRQAAGRGLQLLFYSVGIGQISSEVPQNLSASRPQDRQFILSSKKLLLSDSGFYLCAWGTLTDTQYFGPGTRLTVL.